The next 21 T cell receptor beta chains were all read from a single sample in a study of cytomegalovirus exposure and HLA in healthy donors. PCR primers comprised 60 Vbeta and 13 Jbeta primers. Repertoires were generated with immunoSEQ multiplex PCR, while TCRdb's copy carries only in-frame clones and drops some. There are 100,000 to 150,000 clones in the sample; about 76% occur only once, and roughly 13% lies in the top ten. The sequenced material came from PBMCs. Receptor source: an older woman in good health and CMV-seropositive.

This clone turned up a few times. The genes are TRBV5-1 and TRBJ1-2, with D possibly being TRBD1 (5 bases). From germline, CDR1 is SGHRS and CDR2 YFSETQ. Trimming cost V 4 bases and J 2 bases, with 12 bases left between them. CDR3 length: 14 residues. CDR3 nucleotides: TGCGCCAGCAGCCCACAGGACGGGAACTATGGCTACACCTTC. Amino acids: CASSPQDGNYGYTF.

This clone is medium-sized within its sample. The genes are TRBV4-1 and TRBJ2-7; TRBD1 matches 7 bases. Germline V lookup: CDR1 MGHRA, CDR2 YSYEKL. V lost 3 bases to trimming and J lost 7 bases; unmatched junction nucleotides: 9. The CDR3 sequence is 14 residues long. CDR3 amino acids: CASSHPGQTSEQYF. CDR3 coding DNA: TGCGCCAGCAGCCACCCGGGACAGACGTCTGAGCAGTACTTC.

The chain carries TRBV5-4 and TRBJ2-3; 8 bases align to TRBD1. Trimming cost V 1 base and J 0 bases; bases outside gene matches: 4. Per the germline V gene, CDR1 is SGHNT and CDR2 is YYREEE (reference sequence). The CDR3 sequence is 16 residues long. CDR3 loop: CASSLWTGRSTDTQYF. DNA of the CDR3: TGTGCCAGCAGCTTGTGGACAGGGCGGAGCACAGATACGCAGTATTTT.

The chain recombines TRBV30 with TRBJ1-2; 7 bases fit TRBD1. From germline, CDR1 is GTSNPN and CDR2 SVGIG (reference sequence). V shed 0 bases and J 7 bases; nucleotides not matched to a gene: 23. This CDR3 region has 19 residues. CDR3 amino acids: CAWSVQRIRQGRINPGYTF. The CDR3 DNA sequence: TGTGCCTGGAGTGTGCAGAGGATCAGACAGGGCCGGATTAATCCTGGCTACACCTTC.

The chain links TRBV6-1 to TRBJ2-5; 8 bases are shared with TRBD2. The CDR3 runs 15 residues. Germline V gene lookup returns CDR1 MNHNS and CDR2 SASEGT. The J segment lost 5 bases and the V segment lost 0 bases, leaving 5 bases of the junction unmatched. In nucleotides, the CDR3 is TGTGCCAGCAGTGAAGCAGGGACTAGTGTGGAGACCCAGTACTTC. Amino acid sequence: CASSEAGTSVETQYF.

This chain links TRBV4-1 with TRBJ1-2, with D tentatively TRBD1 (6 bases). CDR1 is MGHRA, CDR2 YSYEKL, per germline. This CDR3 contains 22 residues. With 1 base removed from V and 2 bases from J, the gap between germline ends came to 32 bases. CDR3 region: CASSQVLDLPIHSGEVNYGYTF. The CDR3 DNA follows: TGCGCCAGCAGCCAAGTGCTTGACTTGCCGATCCACTCAGGGGAAGTGAACTATGGCTACACCTTC.

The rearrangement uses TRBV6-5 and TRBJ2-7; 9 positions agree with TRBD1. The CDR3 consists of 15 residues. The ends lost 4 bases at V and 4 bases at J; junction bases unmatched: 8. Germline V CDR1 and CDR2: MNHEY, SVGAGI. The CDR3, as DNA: TGTGCCAGCAGTTTTTACGGGACAGGGTCATACGAGCAGTACTTC. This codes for CASSFYGTGSYEQYF.

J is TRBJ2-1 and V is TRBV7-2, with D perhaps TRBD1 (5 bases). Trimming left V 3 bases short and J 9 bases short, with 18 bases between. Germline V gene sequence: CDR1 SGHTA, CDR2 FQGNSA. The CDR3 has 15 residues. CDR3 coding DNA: TGTGCCAGCAGCTTTGGCGCAGGGCGTTCTACTGAGCAGTTCTTC. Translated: CASSFGAGRSTEQFF.

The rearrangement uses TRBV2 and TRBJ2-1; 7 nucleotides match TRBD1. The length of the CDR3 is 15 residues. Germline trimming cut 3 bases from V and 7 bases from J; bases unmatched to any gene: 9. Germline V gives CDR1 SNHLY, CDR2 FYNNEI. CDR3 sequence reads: CASSDWVRGKNEQFF. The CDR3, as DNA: TGTGCCAGCAGTGATTGGGTCAGGGGGAAAAATGAGCAGTTCTTC.

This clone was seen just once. CDR3 residues: CASSENTGGGYGYTF. In DNA, the CDR3 is TGTGCCAGCAGTGAAAACACAGGGGGTGGCTATGGCTACACCTTC. The chain links TRBV25-1 to TRBJ1-2; 8 positions agree with TRBD1. The V gene's germline CDR1 is MGHDK and CDR2 SYGVNS. Unmatched junction bases numbered 6, after V lost 2 bases and J lost 4 bases. The length of the CDR3 is 15 residues.

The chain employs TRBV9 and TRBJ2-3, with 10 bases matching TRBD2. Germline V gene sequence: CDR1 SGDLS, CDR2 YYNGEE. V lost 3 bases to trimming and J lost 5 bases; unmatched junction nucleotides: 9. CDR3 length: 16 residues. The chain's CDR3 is CASSEGLAMGGDTQYF. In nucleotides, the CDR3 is TGTGCCAGCAGCGAGGGACTAGCGATGGGGGGAGATACGCAGTATTTT.

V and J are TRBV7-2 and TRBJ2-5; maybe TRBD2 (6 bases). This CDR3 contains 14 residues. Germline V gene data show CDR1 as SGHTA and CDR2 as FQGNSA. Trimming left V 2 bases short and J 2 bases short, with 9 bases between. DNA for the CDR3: TGTGCCAGCAGCTTATCGGCGGGACAAGAGACCCAGTACTTC. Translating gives CASSLSAGQETQYF.

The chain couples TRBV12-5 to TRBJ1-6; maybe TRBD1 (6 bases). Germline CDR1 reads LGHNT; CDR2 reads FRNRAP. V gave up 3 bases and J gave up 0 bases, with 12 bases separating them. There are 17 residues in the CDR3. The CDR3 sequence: CASGFKAGDSYNSPLHF. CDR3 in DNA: TGTGCTAGTGGTTTTAAGGCAGGGGACTCCTATAATTCACCCCTCCACTTT.

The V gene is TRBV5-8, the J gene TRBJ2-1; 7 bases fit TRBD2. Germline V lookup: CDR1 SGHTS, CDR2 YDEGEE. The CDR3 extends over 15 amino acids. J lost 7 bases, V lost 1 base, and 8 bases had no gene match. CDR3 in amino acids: CASSLQQRGPNEQFF. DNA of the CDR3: TGTGCCAGCAGCTTGCAACAGCGGGGTCCAAATGAGCAGTTCTTC.

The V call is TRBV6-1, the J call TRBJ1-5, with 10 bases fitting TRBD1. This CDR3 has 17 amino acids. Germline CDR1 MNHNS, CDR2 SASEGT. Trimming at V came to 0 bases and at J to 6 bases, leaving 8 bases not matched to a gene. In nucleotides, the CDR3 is TGTGCCAGCAGTGAAGCGCTAGGGGACAGGGGCGGTCAGCCCCAGCATTTT. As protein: CASSEALGDRGGQPQHF.

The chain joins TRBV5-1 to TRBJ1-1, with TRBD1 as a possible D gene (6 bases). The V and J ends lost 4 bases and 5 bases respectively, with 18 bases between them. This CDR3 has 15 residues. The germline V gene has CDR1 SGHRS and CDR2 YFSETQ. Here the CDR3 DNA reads TGCGCCAGCAGCCCGATTACAGGGAAGGAAACTGAAGCTTTCTTT. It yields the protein CASSPITGKETEAFF.

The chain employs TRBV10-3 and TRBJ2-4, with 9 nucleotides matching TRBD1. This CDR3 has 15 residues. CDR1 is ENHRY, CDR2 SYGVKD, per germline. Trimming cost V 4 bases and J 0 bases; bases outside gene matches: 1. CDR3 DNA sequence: TGTGCCATCAGTGGACAGGGGGGAGCCAAAAACATTCAGTACTTC. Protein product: CAISGQGGAKNIQYF.

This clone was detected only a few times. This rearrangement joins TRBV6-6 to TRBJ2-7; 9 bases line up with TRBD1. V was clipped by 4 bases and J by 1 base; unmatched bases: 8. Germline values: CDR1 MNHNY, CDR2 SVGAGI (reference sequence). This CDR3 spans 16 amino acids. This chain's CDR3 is CASSFHRDRASYEQYF. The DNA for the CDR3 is TGTGCCAGCAGTTTCCACCGGGACAGGGCATCCTACGAGCAGTACTTC.

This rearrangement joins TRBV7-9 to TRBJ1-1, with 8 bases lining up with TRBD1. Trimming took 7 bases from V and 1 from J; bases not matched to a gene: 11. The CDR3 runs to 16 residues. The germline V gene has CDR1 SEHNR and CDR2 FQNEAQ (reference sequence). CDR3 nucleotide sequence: TGTGCCAGCACCTCCCTAGGTGGGACAGGGAACACTGAAGCTTTCTTT. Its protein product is CASTSLGGTGNTEAFF.

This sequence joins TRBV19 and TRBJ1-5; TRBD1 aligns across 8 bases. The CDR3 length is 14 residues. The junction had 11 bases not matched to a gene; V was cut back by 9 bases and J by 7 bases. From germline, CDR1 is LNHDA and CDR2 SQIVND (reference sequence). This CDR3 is CASCPDRGGQPQHF. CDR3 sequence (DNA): TGTGCCAGCTGCCCCGACAGGGGAGGGCAGCCCCAGCATTTT.

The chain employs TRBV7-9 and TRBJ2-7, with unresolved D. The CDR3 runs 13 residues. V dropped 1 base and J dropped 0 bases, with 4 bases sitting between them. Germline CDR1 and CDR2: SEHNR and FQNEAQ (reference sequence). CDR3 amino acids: CASSLDSSYEQYF. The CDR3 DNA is TGTGCCAGCAGCTTAGACAGCTCCTACGAGCAGTACTTC.